This section outlines one TCR beta chain sequence together with its context. V gave up 7 bases and J gave up 5 bases, with 15 bases separating them. The CDR3 runs 14 residues. The germline V gene has CDR1 MNHEY and CDR2 SVGAGI. The source of the sample is a study of blood T cell repertoires in COVID-19. TCRdb's table, derived via immunoSEQ multiplex PCR, lists solely in-frame clones and lacks some. The data show about 260,000 clones, about 86% seen once. Material for sequencing was PBMCs or T cells enriched from blood (not recorded which). The clonotype was recovered from a man between 25 and 39 years old with acute COVID-19. This rearrangement joins TRBV6-5 to TRBJ1-5; tentatively, D is TRBD1 (6 bases). The CDR3 protein is CASTQTGGYQPQHF. CDR3 sequence (DNA): TGTGCCAGCACCCAAACTGGGGGCTATCAGCCCCAGCATTTT.